The 15 T cell receptor beta chains presented below share a single source sample, sequenced in a study of neurological immune-mediated disorders. TCRdb re-analysed the 5' RACE reads in MiXCR, keeping a single row per CDR3 protein. Here the sample spans roughly 62,000 distinct CDR3 sequences, around 3.8% being singletons. Material: PBMCs. The origin of the receptors is a woman aged 45 to 65 with multiple sclerosis.

The table lists this clonotype with a few counts. This chain joins TRBV7-8 and TRBJ1-1; no clear D. The germline CDR1 and CDR2 sequences are SGHVS and FQNEAQ. Trimming cost V 1 base and J 0 bases, with 9 bases left between them. This CDR3 is 15 amino acids long. The DNA of the CDR3 is TGTGCCAGCAGCTTAGGCGGATTTATGAACACTGAAGCTTTCTTT. Protein: CASSLGGFMNTEAFF.

In the case of this clonotype: Given a much more abundant clone one base away, this may be a read error. Since no conserved phenylalanine or tryptophan closes the CDR3, a read error is the likely cause. This chain uses TRBV5-1 with TRBJ2-1; 7 positions match TRBD2. The CDR3 loop spans 10 amino acids. The V and J ends lost 7 bases and 10 bases, in that order; junction bases with no gene match: 2. Germline CDR1 reads SGHRS; CDR2 reads YFSETQ. This CDR3 reads CASGEGEQFI. In DNA, the CDR3 is TGCGCCAGCGGGGAGGGGGAGCAGTTCATC.

At least ten counts were recorded for this clonotype. The J gene is TRBJ2-1, the V gene TRBV6-5, with D possibly matching TRBD1 (5 bases). From germline, CDR1 is MNHEY and CDR2 SVGAGI. V gave up 4 bases and J gave up 7 bases, with 11 bases separating them. The CDR3 is 13 residues long. For the CDR3, the DNA is TGTGCCAGCAGTTGGGAAGGGGCTAATGAGCAGTTCTTC. The encoded protein is CASSWEGANEQFF.

This clonotype was seen many times. V usage is TRBV10-3 and J usage is TRBJ2-5; 13 bases agree with TRBD2. CDR1 is ENHRY and CDR2 is SYGVKD in the germline V gene. V was pared by 10 bases and J by 5 bases, with 7 bases of the junction left unmatched. The CDR3 spans 14 residues. The CDR3 DNA is TGTGCCAGCAAGGGACTAGCGGGACGGGAGACCCAGTACTTC. This gives the protein CASKGLAGRETQYF.

Many counts were recorded for this clonotype. V usage is TRBV20-1 and J usage is TRBJ1-1, with D maybe TRBD1 (6 bases). The CDR3 is made up of 13 amino acids. Germline V gene lookup returns CDR1 DFQATT and CDR2 SNEGSKA (reference sequence). The V end was cut by 3 bases, the J end by 0 bases, with 8 bases between. The CDR3 is CSARDSMNTEAFF. The CDR3 region has the DNA TGCAGTGCTAGGGACAGCATGAACACTGAAGCTTTCTTT.

Only a few counts were recorded for this clonotype. V and J are TRBV20-1 and TRBJ2-1; D gene unclear. Per the germline V gene, CDR1 is DFQATT and CDR2 is SNEGSKA (reference sequence). The ends were cut back, 6 bases at V and 1 base at J, with 16 bases in the middle. This CDR3 spans 15 amino acids. DNA of the CDR3: TGCAGTGCCCAAGAACTCCTAAGATCCTACAATGAGCAGTTCTTC. Its protein is CSAQELLRSYNEQFF.

This rearrangement joins TRBV9 to TRBJ2-4; TRBD2 aligns across 9 bases. Germline loops: CDR1 SGDLS, CDR2 YYNGEE. Losses at the gene ends were 3 bases for V and 4 bases for J; bases not matched to a gene: 8. There are 16 residues in the CDR3. The CDR3 is CASSAVAGLAKNIQYF. The CDR3, as DNA: TGTGCCAGCAGCGCCGTAGCGGGACTAGCAAAAAACATTCAGTACTTC.

This clonotype was recorded at least ten times. This chain links TRBV6-2 or TRBV6-3 with TRBJ2-1; D may be TRBD2 (6 bases). The CDR3 has 16 amino acids. Trimming left V 5 bases short and J 2 bases short, with 16 bases between. Germline CDR1 reads MNHEY; CDR2 reads SVGEGT. The CDR3 is CASSPSRDWTYNEQFF. CDR3 DNA: TGTGCCAGCAGTCCTTCCAGGGACTGGACCTACAATGAGCAGTTCTTC.

This clonotype was recorded at least ten times. The chain has TRBV7-2 and TRBJ1-5; 7 nucleotides agree with TRBD1. CDR1 is SGHTA, CDR2 FQGNSA, per germline. There are 15 residues in the CDR3. V gave up 3 bases and J gave up 0 bases; unmatched junction bases: 2. In DNA form, the CDR3 reads TGTGCCAGCAGCTTCCGACAGGGTAGCAATCAGCCCCAGCATTTT. It is translated as CASSFRQGSNQPQHF.

This clonotype was counted ten times or more. This chain connects TRBV10-3 to TRBJ2-3, with D possibly TRBD2 on 5 matching bases. The CDR3 is made up of 14 amino acids. V lost 7 bases, J lost 0 bases, and 11 bases lay in between. The germline gives CDR1 ENHRY, CDR2 SYGVKD. CDR3 coding DNA: TGTGCCATCATTCAGCGGAGGAGCACAGATACGCAGTATTTT. Translating it yields CAIIQRRSTDTQYF.

This clonotype was seen repeatedly, ten times or more. This rearrangement joins TRBV5-1 to TRBJ2-7; 9 bases agree with TRBD2. The CDR3 totals 14 residues. The germline CDR1 and CDR2 sequences are SGHRS and YFSETQ. V shed 4 bases, J shed 6 bases, and the junction held 8 bases outside the gene matches. In DNA, the CDR3 is TGCGCCAGCAGCACCGGACTAGCGCTGGCCGAGCAGTACTTC. Protein sequence: CASSTGLALAEQYF.

Ten or more counts support this clonotype. The V and J genes are TRBV29-1 and TRBJ2-7, with D uncertain. V gave up 3 bases and J gave up 3 bases, with 12 bases separating them. CDR1 and CDR2 (germline): SQVTM, ANQGSEA. The CDR3 is 13 amino acids. In nucleotides, the CDR3 is TGCAGCGTTGAGGTCAAGCAGGACTACGAGCAGTACTTC. Its protein is CSVEVKQDYEQYF.

This clonotype was seen at least ten times. V is TRBV20-1 and J is TRBJ2-1, with no clear D. The germline gives CDR1 DFQATT, CDR2 SNEGSKA (reference sequence). This CDR3 has 13 residues. Trimming stripped 3 bases from V and 0 bases from J, with 6 bases between. The CDR3 DNA follows: TGCAGTGCTAGGGCAAGCTCCTACAATGAGCAGTTCTTC. Its translation is CSARASSYNEQFF.

There are many counts of this clonotype. The J gene is TRBJ2-1, the V gene TRBV6-2 or TRBV6-3; no clear D. Trimming pared 5 bases from V and 3 bases from J, leaving 2 bases between. This CDR3 is 11 amino acids long. From germline, CDR1 is MNHEY and CDR2 SVGEGT. The CDR3, as DNA: TGTGCCAGCAGTGTCTACAATGAGCAGTTCTTC. Translated: CASSVYNEQFF.

This clonotype was observed many times. V usage is TRBV7-2 and J usage is TRBJ2-7, with 7 positions matching TRBD1. Germline-derived CDR1 and CDR2 are SGHTA and FQGNSA. With V trimmed by 4 bases and J by 2 bases, 8 bases remained unmatched. The CDR3 covers 15 residues. CDR3 in amino acids: CASSSAGTEAYEQYF. DNA for the CDR3: TGTGCCAGCAGCTCGGCCGGGACAGAAGCCTACGAGCAGTACTTC.